Each of the 3 T cell receptor beta chains below was sequenced from the same sample in a study of cytomegalovirus exposure and HLA in healthy donors. PCR was performed using 60 Vbeta and 13 Jbeta primers. Profiling relied on immunoSEQ multiplex PCR, and the TCRdb table lists in-frame clones only, not all of them. The sample contains 140,000 or so clones, 80% of which appear only once. Sequenced sample: PBMCs. Receptors originate from a man in his forties in good health and CMV-seronegative.

V gene TRBV18 combines with J gene TRBJ2-7; 8 bases are shared with TRBD1. This CDR3 comprises 15 residues. Germline assignment: CDR1 KGHSH and CDR2 LQKENI. J was trimmed by 1 base and V by 4 bases; bases with no gene match: 6. CDR3: CASSRETGGSYEQYF. In DNA, the CDR3 is TGTGCCAGCTCACGGGAAACAGGGGGATCCTACGAGCAGTACTTC.

The J gene is TRBJ2-3, the V gene TRBV19; D call uncertain. Germline V gene sequence: CDR1 LNHDA, CDR2 SQIVND (reference sequence). The CDR3 loop spans 13 amino acids. The V gene lost 3 bases and the J gene lost 6 bases, with 10 bases spanning the gap. The CDR3 coding sequence is TGTGCCAGTAGTATTTCTGGGCATGATACGCAGTATTTT. It is translated as CASSISGHDTQYF.

The gene calls are TRBV25-1 and TRBJ2-5; TRBD2 might be the D (5 bases). V was shortened by 5 bases and J by 4 bases, with 11 bases between the two germline ends. Germline lookup yields CDR1 MGHDK and CDR2 SYGVNS. The CDR3 consists of 13 residues. The CDR3 nucleotides read TGTGCCAGCAGTCGGCTAGCCGGAGAGACCCAGTACTTC. Its protein is CASSRLAGETQYF.